These 32 T cell receptor beta chains were sequenced from one sample in a study of blood T cell repertoires in COVID-19. The table came from immunoSEQ multiplex PCR; TCRdb's copy has only in-frame clones and leaves some out. The table has around 370,000 clones, around nine tenths seen once. Sequenced: peripheral blood. These receptors were taken from a woman aged 70-85 years with COVID-19, enrolled during active disease.

This clone was counted only a few times. The J gene is TRBJ1-1, the V gene TRBV6-1, with D hard to call. The germline V gene has CDR1 MNHNS and CDR2 SASEGT. This CDR3 comprises 13 residues. Trimming left V 2 bases short and J 11 bases short, with 15 bases between. The CDR3 DNA follows: TGTGCCAGCAGTGAAACCTTACGCGGGTCGGCTTTCTTT. This encodes CASSETLRGSAFF.

The chain joins TRBV24-1 to TRBJ2-1, with 11 positions matching TRBD1. The trim removed 7 bases at V and 5 bases at J, leaving 9 bases unmatched. CDR1 and CDR2 (germline): KGHDR, SFDVKD. This CDR3 comprises 16 residues. The CDR3 DNA reads TGTGCCACCAGGGGGCCGGGACAGGGGGTGGACAATGAGCAGTTCTTC. It specifies CATRGPGQGVDNEQFF.

The chain combines TRBV2 with TRBJ2-7, with no clear D. V lost 3 bases, J lost 7 bases, and 10 bases lay in between. This CDR3 has 12 amino acids. Germline V CDR1 and CDR2: SNHLY, FYNNEI. CDR3 sequence reads: CASSDRGLEQYF. The CDR3, as DNA: TGTGCCAGCAGTGATAGAGGTTTAGAGCAGTACTTC. Full variable domain (remainder filled in from reference TRBV2 and TRBJ2-7): EPEVTQTPSHQVTQMGQEVILRCVPISNHLYFYWYRQILGQKVEFLVSFYNNEISEKSEIFDDQFSVERPDGSNFTLKIRSTKLEDSAMYFCASSDRGLEQYFGPGTRLTVT.

The genes are TRBV7-2 and TRBJ2-7; TRBD2 aligns across 8 bases. The V gene's germline CDR1 is SGHTA and CDR2 FQGNSA. J gave up 4 bases and V 8 bases, and 7 bases lay outside the gene matches. The CDR3 contains 13 residues. In DNA form, the CDR3 reads TGTGCCAGCCGGTCGGGGGGGAGGTACGAGCAGTACTTC. As protein: CASRSGGRYEQYF.

The V gene is TRBV7-2, the J gene TRBJ1-1; a possible D gene is TRBD1 (6 bases). The ends were cut back, 7 bases at V and 5 bases at J, with 17 bases in the middle. CDR3 length equals 14 residues. Germline CDR1 is SGHTA and CDR2 is FQGNSA. CDR3 DNA sequence: TGTGCCAGCACCCTAGCGAGGGGGTATACTGAAGCTTTCTTT. Protein: CASTLARGYTEAFF.

The gene calls are TRBV3-1 (or the pseudogene TRBV3-2) and TRBJ1-5; 7 bases line up with TRBD1. CDR1 and CDR2 (germline): LGHDT, YNNKEL (reference sequence). The CDR3 spans 17 residues. Unmatched junction bases numbered 8, after V lost 0 bases and J lost 3 bases. The CDR3 here is CASSQDEGQFYNQPQHF. CDR3 DNA sequence: TGTGCCAGCAGCCAAGATGAGGGACAGTTCTACAATCAGCCCCAGCATTTT.

The chain employs TRBV3-1 (or the pseudogene TRBV3-2) and TRBJ1-5; the D gene is possibly TRBD1 (5 bases). This CDR3 has 16 amino acids. Germline V gives CDR1 LGHDT, CDR2 YNNKEL (reference sequence). Deletions cut 0 bases from V and 7 bases from J, with 16 bases between. CDR3 coding DNA: TGTGCCAGCAGCCAAGATCTAGGGCAGGGTGGGCAGCCCCAGCATTTT. Translated, it gives CASSQDLGQGGQPQHF.

V and J are TRBV6-5 and TRBJ1-3, with D possibly matching TRBD1 (6 bases). CDR3 length: 14 residues. Deletions cut 5 bases from V and 7 bases from J, with 15 bases between. Per the germline V gene, CDR1 is MNHEY and CDR2 is SVGAGI. The CDR3 DNA follows: TGTGCCAGCAGTACGCCAGGGGTCTGGAACACCATATATTTT. The encoded protein is CASSTPGVWNTIYF.

The J gene is TRBJ1-1, the V gene TRBV3-1 (or the pseudogene TRBV3-2); no reliable D call. The V gene lost 2 bases and the J gene lost 11 bases, with 12 bases spanning the gap. Germline V gives CDR1 LGHDT, CDR2 YNNKEL (reference sequence). The CDR3 is made up of 12 amino acids. Here the CDR3 DNA reads TGTGCCAGCAGCCAACAGGCCGGCCCGGCTTTCTTT. Translated, it gives CASSQQAGPAFF.

The V call is TRBV3-1 (or the pseudogene TRBV3-2), the J call TRBJ2-1, with 7 bases matching TRBD2. Germline trimming cut 4 bases from V and 5 bases from J; bases unmatched to any gene: 14. The CDR3 has 17 residues. Germline loops: CDR1 LGHDT, CDR2 YNNKEL (reference sequence). DNA of the CDR3: TGTGCCAGCAGCCCCGGGACTATTGCGGTTGGGCACAATGAGCAGTTCTTC. Residues: CASSPGTIAVGHNEQFF.

The V call is TRBV9, the J call TRBJ2-3; TRBD1 matches at 9 bases. CDR1 and CDR2 (germline): SGDLS, YYNGEE. The CDR3 totals 15 residues. Trimming removed 3 bases from V and 3 bases from J; junction bases left unmatched: 5. This chain's CDR3 is CASSARDRVTDTQYF. CDR3 bases: TGTGCCAGCAGCGCCCGGGACAGGGTAACAGATACGCAGTATTTT.

This sequence joins TRBV27 and TRBJ2-1, with D uncertain. Germline V gives CDR1 MNHEY, CDR2 SMNVEV (reference sequence). Trimming cost V 3 bases and J 8 bases, with 5 bases left between them. CDR3 length: 11 amino acids. The CDR3 protein is CASSFGDEQFF. The CDR3 bases are TGTGCCAGCAGTTTTGGAGATGAGCAGTTCTTC.

The V and J genes are TRBV5-4 and TRBJ2-5, with a tentative D call TRBD2 (6 bases). Trimming removed 0 bases at V and 4 bases at J, with 13 bases between. CDR1 and CDR2 (germline): SGHNT, YYREEE (reference sequence). This CDR3 spans 15 amino acids. CDR3 amino acids: CASSLDGLQAETQYF. DNA for the CDR3: TGTGCCAGCAGCTTGGATGGACTACAGGCAGAGACCCAGTACTTC.

The V call is TRBV3-1 (or the pseudogene TRBV3-2), the J call TRBJ2-2; 7 positions agree with TRBD2. CDR3 length: 16 residues. V trimming: 4 bases; J trimming: 4 bases; junction bases outside the gene matches: 9. CDR1 and CDR2 from the germline V gene are LGHDT and YNNKEL (reference sequence). The chain's CDR3 is CASSLYPGGVTGELFF. In DNA form, the CDR3 reads TGTGCCAGCAGCCTTTATCCGGGGGGAGTCACCGGGGAGCTGTTTTTT.

The rearrangement joins TRBV19 to TRBJ2-1; D is ambiguous. Trimming stripped 5 bases from V and 0 bases from J, with 14 bases between. The CDR3 sequence is 16 residues long. Looked up from germline, CDR1 is LNHDA and CDR2 is SQIVND (reference sequence). CDR3 loop: CASSPLKISSYNEQFF. CDR3 coding DNA: TGTGCCAGTAGTCCGCTAAAGATAAGCTCCTACAATGAGCAGTTCTTC.

The CDR3 region has the DNA TGTGCCAGCAGTTTGGGACAGGGGACCCTCTATGAAGGCTACACCTTC. This codes for CASSLGQGTLYEGYTF. The J gene is TRBJ1-2, the V gene TRBV28, with 10 bases matching TRBD1. V lost 3 bases, J lost 8 bases, and 12 bases stayed unmatched. This CDR3 is built from 16 residues. Germline values: CDR1 MDHEN, CDR2 SYDVKM.

The chain employs TRBV6-5 and TRBJ1-2; 9 nucleotides agree with TRBD1. Germline trimming cut 4 bases from V and 5 bases from J; bases unmatched to any gene: 5. CDR3 length: 14 residues. Per the germline V gene, CDR1 is MNHEY and CDR2 is SVGAGI. In DNA, the CDR3 is TGTGCCAGCAGTTCACAGGGGGCCGGGTATGGCTACACCTTC. This encodes CASSSQGAGYGYTF.

The chain has TRBV27 and TRBJ1-1; tentatively, D is TRBD1 (6 bases). CDR3 length: 16 amino acids. The germline V gene has CDR1 MNHEY and CDR2 SMNVEV (reference sequence). The V and J ends lost 1 base and 0 bases respectively, with 12 bases between them. CDR3 coding DNA: TGTGCCAGCAGTTTATACAGGGCGTCCATGAACACTGAAGCTTTCTTT. It yields the protein CASSLYRASMNTEAFF.

The J gene is TRBJ2-7, the V gene TRBV5-4; D perhaps matches TRBD1 (6 bases). Germline CDR1 SGHNT, CDR2 YYREEE (reference sequence). This CDR3 comprises 16 residues. V lost 4 bases, J lost 0 bases, and 17 bases lay in between. CDR3 sequence (DNA): TGTGCCAGCAGCGGTCCCGGACAGCCGAACTCCTACGAGCAGTACTTC. This codes for CASSGPGQPNSYEQYF.

V and J are TRBV12-3 or TRBV12-4 and TRBJ1-1; D uncertain. V was clipped by 7 bases and J by 5 bases, with 8 bases between them. The CDR3 loop spans 11 amino acids. CDR3 in amino acids: CASIWETEAFF. The CDR3 nucleotides are TGTGCCAGCATCTGGGAGACTGAAGCTTTCTTT.

The chain joins TRBV10-1 to TRBJ2-3; maybe TRBD2 (5 bases). Germline V gene data show CDR1 as WNHNN and CDR2 as SYGVQD (reference sequence). This CDR3 is 13 amino acids long. V was clipped by 6 bases and J by 0 bases, with 7 bases between them. CDR3 nucleotide sequence: TGCGCCAGCAGCGGGGTTAGCACAGATACGCAGTATTTT. Its translation: CASSGVSTDTQYF.

V gene TRBV27 combines with J gene TRBJ2-5; 7 bases are a match to TRBD1. The CDR3 loop spans 14 amino acids. Germline CDR1 is MNHEY and CDR2 is SMNVEV (reference sequence). Germline trimming cut 5 bases from V and 5 bases from J; bases unmatched to any gene: 8. Written as DNA, the CDR3 is TGTGCCAGCAGTCCAACAGGGGTGTCGGAGACCCAGTACTTC. This translates into CASSPTGVSETQYF.

J is TRBJ2-1 and V is TRBV28, with TRBD1 matching over 10 bases. Germline-derived CDR1 and CDR2 are MDHEN and SYDVKM. CDR3 length equals 14 residues. V dropped 6 bases and J dropped 8; count of bases not matched to a gene: 7. The CDR3 here is CASRRGQGGYEQFF. DNA of the CDR3: TGTGCCAGCAGGCGAGGACAGGGGGGATATGAGCAGTTCTTC.

CDR3 residues: CATGFSPSVHNEQFF. CDR3 nucleotide sequence: TGTGCCACCGGCTTCTCGCCAAGCGTACACAATGAGCAGTTCTTC. This sequence joins TRBV6-5 and TRBJ2-1; no definite D call. CDR3 length: 15 residues. Trimming took 10 bases from V and 5 from J, leaving 21 bases between them. Per the germline V gene, CDR1 is MNHEY and CDR2 is SVGAGI.

This chain joins TRBV6-5 and TRBJ1-2; TRBD1 matches 9 bases. V gave up 2 bases and J gave up 8 bases; unmatched junction bases: 6. CDR1 is MNHEY, CDR2 SVGAGI, per germline. The CDR3 extends over 14 amino acids. The CDR3 protein is CASSYGDRVTGYTF. The CDR3 nucleotides read TGTGCCAGCAGTTACGGGGACAGGGTGACGGGCTACACCTTC.

The rearrangement links TRBV5-6 to TRBJ1-1; no clear D gene. This CDR3 comprises 14 residues. Trimming shortened V by 0 bases and J by 3 bases, and 9 bases separated the two germline ends. Germline V gene sequence: CDR1 SGHDT, CDR2 YYEEEE. The CDR3 here is CASSLVQLDTEAFF. The CDR3 bases are TGTGCCAGCAGCTTGGTTCAGCTAGACACTGAAGCTTTCTTT.

V and J are TRBV7-9 and TRBJ2-2, with D maybe TRBD2 (6 bases). With 1 base removed from V and 2 bases from J, the gap between germline ends came to 17 bases. The CDR3 consists of 18 residues. Germline assignment: CDR1 SEHNR and CDR2 FQNEAQ (reference sequence). Here the CDR3 reads CASSLGLRGTVNTGELFF. The CDR3 bases are TGTGCCAGCAGCTTAGGTTTGCGGGGAACAGTCAACACCGGGGAGCTGTTTTTT.

V and J are TRBV2 and TRBJ1-2; 10 bases align to TRBD1. The CDR3 is made up of 12 amino acids. Trimming took 5 bases from V and 10 from J; bases not matched to a gene: 4. CDR1 and CDR2 (germline): SNHLY, FYNNEI. This chain's CDR3 is CASSTTGGVYTF. Here the CDR3 DNA reads TGTGCCAGCAGTACGACAGGGGGCGTCTACACCTTC.

V is TRBV12-3 or TRBV12-4 and J is TRBJ2-7, with 8 bases matching TRBD2. The CDR3 is made up of 13 amino acids. The V and J ends lost 6 bases and 5 bases, in that order; junction bases with no gene match: 6. In nucleotides, the CDR3 is TGTGCCAGCAGCCCTACTAGCGGCAACGAGCAGTACTTC. Its translation is CASSPTSGNEQYF.

The chain's CDR3 is CASSLDLTATIEAFF. For the CDR3, the DNA is TGTGCCAGCAGCTTAGACCTTACAGCCACGATAGAAGCTTTCTTT. This chain uses TRBV7-2 with TRBJ1-1; no clear D gene. V was pared by 1 base and J by 8 bases, with 17 bases between. Germline loops: CDR1 SGHTA, CDR2 FQGNSA. The CDR3 runs to 15 residues. The entire variable domain, with the rest obtained from reference TRBV7-2 and TRBJ1-1, is as follows: GAGVSQSPSNKVTEKGKDVELRCDPISGHTALYWYRQSLGQGLEFLIYFQGNSAPDKSGLPSDRFSAERTGGSVSTLTIQRTQQEDSAVYLCASSLDLTATIEAFFGQGTRLTVV.

The CDR3 reads CASSPDINSNQPQHF. The CDR3 DNA reads as TGTGCCAGCAGCCCAGACATAAATAGCAATCAGCCCCAGCATTTT. The chain employs TRBV11-2 and TRBJ1-5; D ambiguous. The germline V and J ends were trimmed by 5 bases and 0 bases, with 11 bases remaining between them. This CDR3 contains 15 residues. Per the germline V gene, CDR1 is SGHAT and CDR2 is FQNNGV.

The chain employs TRBV24-1 and TRBJ2-2, with 7 bases fitting TRBD2. This CDR3 spans 14 amino acids. Trimming at V came to 6 bases and at J to 2 bases, leaving 2 bases not matched to a gene. CDR1 is KGHDR, CDR2 SFDVKD, per germline. CDR3 loop: CATSSSGNTGELFF. CDR3 DNA: TGTGCCACCAGTTCTAGCGGAAACACCGGGGAGCTGTTTTTT.